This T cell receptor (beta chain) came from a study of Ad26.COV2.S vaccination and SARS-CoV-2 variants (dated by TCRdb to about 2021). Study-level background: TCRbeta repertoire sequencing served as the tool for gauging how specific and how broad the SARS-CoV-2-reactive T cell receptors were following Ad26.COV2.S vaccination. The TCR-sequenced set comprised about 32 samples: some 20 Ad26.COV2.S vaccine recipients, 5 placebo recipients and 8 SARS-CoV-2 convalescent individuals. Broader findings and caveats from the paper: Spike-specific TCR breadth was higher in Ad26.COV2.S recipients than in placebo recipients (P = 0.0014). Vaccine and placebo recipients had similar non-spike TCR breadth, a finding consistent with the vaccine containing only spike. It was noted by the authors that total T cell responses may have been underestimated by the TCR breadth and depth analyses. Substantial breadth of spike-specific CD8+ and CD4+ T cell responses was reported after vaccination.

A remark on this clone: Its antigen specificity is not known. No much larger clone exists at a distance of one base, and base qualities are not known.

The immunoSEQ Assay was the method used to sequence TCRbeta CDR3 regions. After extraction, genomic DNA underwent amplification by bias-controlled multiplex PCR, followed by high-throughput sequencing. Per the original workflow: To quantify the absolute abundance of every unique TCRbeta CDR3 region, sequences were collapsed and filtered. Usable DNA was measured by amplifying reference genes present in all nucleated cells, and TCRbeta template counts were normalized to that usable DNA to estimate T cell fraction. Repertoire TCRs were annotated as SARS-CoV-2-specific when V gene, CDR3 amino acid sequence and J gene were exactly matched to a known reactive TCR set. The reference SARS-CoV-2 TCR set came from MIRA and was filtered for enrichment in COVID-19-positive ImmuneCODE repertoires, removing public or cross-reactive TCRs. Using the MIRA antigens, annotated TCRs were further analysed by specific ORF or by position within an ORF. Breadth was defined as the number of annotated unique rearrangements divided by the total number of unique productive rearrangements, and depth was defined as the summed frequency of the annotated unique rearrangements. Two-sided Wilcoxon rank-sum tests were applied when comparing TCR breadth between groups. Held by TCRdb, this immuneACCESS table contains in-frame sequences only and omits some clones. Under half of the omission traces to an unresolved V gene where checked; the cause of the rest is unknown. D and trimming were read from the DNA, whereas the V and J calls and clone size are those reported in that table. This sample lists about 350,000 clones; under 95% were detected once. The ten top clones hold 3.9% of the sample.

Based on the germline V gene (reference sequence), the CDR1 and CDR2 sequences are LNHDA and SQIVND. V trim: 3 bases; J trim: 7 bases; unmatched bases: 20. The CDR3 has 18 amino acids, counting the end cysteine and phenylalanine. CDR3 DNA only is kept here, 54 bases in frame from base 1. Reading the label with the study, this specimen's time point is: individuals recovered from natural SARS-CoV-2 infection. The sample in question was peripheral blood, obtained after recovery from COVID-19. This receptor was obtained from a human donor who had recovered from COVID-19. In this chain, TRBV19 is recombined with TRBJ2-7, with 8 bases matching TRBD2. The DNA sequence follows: TGTGCCAGTAGTATGGCGGGGGGCGGCTTGGCCCCTTTTGTAGAGCAGTACTTC. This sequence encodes CASSMAGGGLAPFVEQYF.